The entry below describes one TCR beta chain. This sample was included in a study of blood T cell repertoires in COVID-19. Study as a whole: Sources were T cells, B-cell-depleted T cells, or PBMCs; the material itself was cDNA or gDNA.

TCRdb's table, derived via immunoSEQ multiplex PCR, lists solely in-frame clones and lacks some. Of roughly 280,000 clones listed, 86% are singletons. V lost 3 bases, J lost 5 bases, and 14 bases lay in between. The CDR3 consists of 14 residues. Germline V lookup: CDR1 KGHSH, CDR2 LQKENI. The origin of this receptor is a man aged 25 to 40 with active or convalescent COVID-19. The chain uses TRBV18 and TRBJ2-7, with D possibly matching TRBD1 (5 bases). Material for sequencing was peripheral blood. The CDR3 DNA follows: TGTGCCAGCTCACCCCGACAGAACTACGACGAGCAGTACTTC. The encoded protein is CASSPRQNYDEQYF.